These 32 T cell receptor beta chains originate from one sample sequenced in a study of blood T cell repertoires in COVID-19. TCRdb keeps only in-frame clones here, not all; method: immunoSEQ multiplex PCR. The data show under 80,000 clones, 80% to 90% seen once. The sequenced material came from peripheral blood. The receptors derive from a man between 60 and 75 years old with acute or convalescent COVID-19.

The rearrangement links TRBV24-1 to TRBJ2-1, with TRBD2 identical over 8 bases. Germline values: CDR1 KGHDR, CDR2 SFDVKD. V shed 5 bases, J shed 2 bases, and the junction held 13 bases outside the gene matches. This CDR3 has 18 amino acids. CDR3 bases: TGTGCCACCAGTGGGGAGAGCGGGGGCCCCAGGACCTACAATGAGCAGTTCTTC. It yields the protein CATSGESGGPRTYNEQFF.

The chain uses TRBV4-3 and TRBJ1-4; D unresolved. Trimming pared 4 bases from V and 0 bases from J, leaving 9 bases between. CDR3 length: 15 residues. Per the germline V gene, CDR1 is LGHNA and CDR2 is YSLEER. CDR3 in amino acids: CASSLHTATNEKLFF. CDR3 DNA: TGCGCCAGCAGCCTCCACACCGCAACTAATGAAAAACTGTTTTTT.

The V and J genes are TRBV18 and TRBJ1-4, with D possibly TRBD1 on 5 matching bases. The CDR3 has 14 residues. Deletions cut 3 bases from V and 4 bases from J, with 9 bases between. CDR1 and CDR2 (germline): KGHSH, LQKENI. The CDR3 reads CASSPTDINEKLFF. DNA for the CDR3: TGTGCCAGCTCACCGACGGACATTAATGAAAAACTGTTTTTT.

The V call is TRBV2, the J call TRBJ2-5, with TRBD2 matching 12 bases. From germline, CDR1 is SNHLY and CDR2 FYNNEI. The CDR3 length is 17 residues. With V trimmed by 0 bases and J by 4 bases, 6 bases remained unmatched. CDR3 coding DNA: TGTGCCAGCAGTGAAGCTAAGTCTAGCGGGGGGGTAGAGACCCAGTACTTC. Its translation: CASSEAKSSGGVETQYF. Full variable domain (remainder filled in from reference TRBV2 and TRBJ2-5): EPEVTQTPSHQVTQMGQEVILRCVPISNHLYFYWYRQILGQKVEFLVSFYNNEISEKSEIFDDQFSVERPDGSNFTLKIRSTKLEDSAMYFCASSEAKSSGGVETQYFGPGTRLLVL.

The chain combines TRBV6-1 with TRBJ1-4; 7 nucleotides agree with TRBD1. Trimming took 5 bases from V and 8 from J; bases not matched to a gene: 11. CDR1 is MNHNS, CDR2 SASEGT, per germline. The CDR3 covers 15 residues. The CDR3 region has the DNA TGTGCCAGCAGTTTTGGGAACAGGGGAAAGGAAAAACTGTTTTTT. Protein sequence: CASSFGNRGKEKLFF.

The chain links TRBV5-1 to TRBJ1-3, with 8 positions matching TRBD1. Trimming at V came to 0 bases and at J to 3 bases, leaving 2 bases not matched to a gene. This CDR3 has 15 residues. Germline CDR1 SGHRS, CDR2 YFSETQ. CDR3: CASSLVTGGGNTIYF. DNA of the CDR3: TGCGCCAGCAGCTTGGTAACAGGGGGTGGAAACACCATATATTTT.

The V and J genes are TRBV6-2 or TRBV6-3 and TRBJ2-7; 11 positions match TRBD2. The junction had 2 bases not matched to a gene; V was cut back by 2 bases and J by 2 bases. Germline CDR1 and CDR2: MNHEY and SVGEGT. CDR3 length: 15 residues. CDR3 DNA: TGTGCCAGCAGTTACGGGACTAGCGGCACCTACGAGCAGTACTTC. Protein: CASSYGTSGTYEQYF.

This chain uses TRBV4-3 with TRBJ1-3; D gene unclear. V lost 3 bases to trimming and J lost 2 bases, with 11 bases between them. There are 15 residues in the CDR3. The germline CDR1 and CDR2 sequences are LGHNA and YSLEER. This CDR3 reads CASSHRPSAGNTIYF. CDR3 coding DNA: TGCGCCAGCAGCCACCGTCCCAGCGCTGGAAACACCATATATTTT.

This clone has more than one count but fewer than ten. The chain couples TRBV2 to TRBJ1-5; D not certain. The germline V and J ends were trimmed by 4 bases and 7 bases, with 11 bases remaining between them. CDR1 SNHLY and CDR2 FYNNEI come from the germline V gene. This CDR3 is 13 amino acids long. The CDR3 nucleotides are TGTGCCAGCAGTGTGGAGCAACGACAGCCCCAGCATTTT. Encoded protein: CASSVEQRQPQHF.

This chain joins TRBV7-2 and TRBJ2-7; a weak D match, TRBD2 (6 bases). This CDR3 is built from 14 residues. Germline CDR1 is SGHTA and CDR2 is FQGNSA. V was clipped by 3 bases and J by 3 bases, with 12 bases between them. DNA of the CDR3: TGTGCCAGCAGCTTGTCCGGGGGAAACTACGAGCAGTACTTC. Its protein product is CASSLSGGNYEQYF.

The rearrangement joins TRBV5-1 to TRBJ2-7; TRBD1 matches at 7 bases. Germline values: CDR1 SGHRS, CDR2 YFSETQ. With 4 bases clipped from V and 7 bases from J, the junction kept 5 bases outside the gene matches. This CDR3 has 12 residues. The DNA of the CDR3 is TGCGCCAGCAGCCTATACAGGGGTGAGCAGTACTTC. Protein product: CASSLYRGEQYF.

This chain joins TRBV14 and TRBJ1-2, with D possibly being TRBD1 (5 bases). This CDR3 spans 15 amino acids. The V gene lost 1 base and the J gene lost 4 bases, with 13 bases spanning the gap. Germline V gene sequence: CDR1 SGHDN, CDR2 FVKESK. CDR3 loop: CASSQVQGWGYGYTF. CDR3 sequence (DNA): TGTGCCAGCAGCCAAGTCCAGGGTTGGGGCTATGGCTACACCTTC.

CDR3 coding DNA: TGTGCCACCAGTACCGGGACAGGGGAGGGTGGCTACACCTTC. Encoded protein: CATSTGTGEGGYTF. This chain links TRBV15 with TRBJ1-2, with TRBD1 matching 10 bases. CDR1 and CDR2 from the germline V gene are LNHNV and YYDKDF (reference sequence). This CDR3 has 14 residues. With V trimmed by 6 bases and J by 7 bases, 8 bases remained unmatched.

This chain connects TRBV5-1 to TRBJ2-5, with 8 bases identical to TRBD1. The CDR3 is 13 amino acids. The germline V gene encodes CDR1 SGHRS and CDR2 YFSETQ. Trimming took 7 bases from V and 3 from J; bases not matched to a gene: 5. CDR3 coding DNA: TGCGCCAGCCAGGCAGGGGGCGAAGAGACCCAGTACTTC. Its protein product is CASQAGGEETQYF.

The chain joins TRBV30 to TRBJ2-1; 7 nucleotides match TRBD2. CDR3 length: 13 amino acids. Germline CDR1 reads GTSNPN; CDR2 reads SVGIG (reference sequence). V lost 2 bases, J lost 9 bases, and 7 bases stayed unmatched. The CDR3 is CAWSRGTNGEQFF. The CDR3 DNA reads TGTGCCTGGAGTCGTGGGACTAACGGTGAGCAGTTCTTC. Filled out from reference TRBV30 and TRBJ2-1, the complete variable domain reads SQTIHQWPATLVQPVGSPLSLECTVEGTSNPNLYWYRQAAGRGLQLLFYSVGIGQISSEVPQNLSASRPQDRQFILSSKKLLLSDSGFYLCAWSRGTNGEQFFGPGTRLTVL.

This sequence joins TRBV10-2 and TRBJ1-5; D might be TRBD1 (5 bases). Germline lookup yields CDR1 WSHSY and CDR2 SAAADI. This CDR3 contains 14 residues. Trimming left V 6 bases short and J 7 bases short, with 16 bases between. The chain's CDR3 is CASSEGPLLQPQHF. The CDR3 nucleotides are TGCGCCAGCAGCGAGGGGCCCCTTTTGCAGCCCCAGCATTTT.

J is TRBJ1-2 and V is TRBV20-1, with D perhaps TRBD1 (6 bases). The V end was cut by 3 bases, the J end by 0 bases, with 23 bases between. In germline, CDR1 is DFQATT, CDR2 SNEGSKA (reference sequence). CDR3 length equals 18 residues. CDR3 amino acids: CSASDTSRPRGANYGYTF. The CDR3 DNA reads as TGCAGTGCTAGTGACACCTCGAGGCCCAGGGGAGCTAACTATGGCTACACCTTC.

This chain uses TRBV6-5 with TRBJ2-1, with D tentatively TRBD2 (6 bases). The length of the CDR3 is 15 residues. With 6 bases removed from V and 4 bases from J, the gap between germline ends came to 16 bases. Germline-derived CDR1 and CDR2 are MNHEY and SVGAGI. The CDR3 sequence is CASRERIAEYNEQFF. Written as DNA, the CDR3 is TGTGCCAGCAGGGAGCGAATAGCGGAGTACAATGAGCAGTTCTTC.

In this sample, this clone turned up a few times. The rearrangement joins TRBV5-1 to TRBJ1-1; D remains ambiguous. Trimming removed 0 bases from V and 6 bases from J, with 9 bases in between. This CDR3 spans 13 amino acids. Germline CDR1 is SGHRS and CDR2 is YFSETQ. CDR3: CASSLGQASEAFF. DNA for the CDR3: TGCGCCAGCAGCTTGGGTCAGGCCTCTGAAGCTTTCTTT.

V and J are TRBV18 and TRBJ2-2, with 7 bases matching TRBD1. Per germline, CDR1 KGHSH and CDR2 LQKENI. The CDR3 is made up of 14 amino acids. V was pared by 6 bases and J by 4 bases, with 5 bases of the junction left unmatched. The CDR3 bases are TGTGCCAGCTCGGGACAGCGATCCACCGGGGAGCTGTTTTTT. This translates into CASSGQRSTGELFF.

The chain links TRBV7-2 to TRBJ2-7; D might be TRBD2 (6 bases). The CDR3 contains 15 residues. V dropped 5 bases and J dropped 7 bases, with 21 bases sitting between them. The germline CDR1 and CDR2 sequences are SGHTA and FQGNSA. The CDR3 region has the DNA TGTGCCAGCAGCCGCCCGGGGCTCGTTGCGGGGGAGCAGTACTTC. Translated: CASSRPGLVAGEQYF.

The chain has TRBV4-2 and TRBJ2-1, with D perhaps matching TRBD2 (5 bases). The CDR3 spans 12 residues. Trimming shortened V by 0 bases and J by 15 bases, and 12 bases separated the two germline ends. The V gene's germline CDR1 is LGHNA and CDR2 YNFKEQ. The CDR3 is CASSQDRLARFF. The DNA of the CDR3 is TGTGCCAGCAGCCAAGATCGTCTAGCAAGGTTCTTC.

V is TRBV7-2 and J is TRBJ1-3; D ambiguous. V lost 1 base and J 0 bases, leaving 7 bases between the germline ends. The CDR3 is made up of 15 amino acids. Germline assignment: CDR1 SGHTA and CDR2 FQGNSA. DNA of the CDR3: TGTGCCAGCAGCTTAGTCCCGAGCTCTGGAAACACCATATATTTT. Its translation is CASSLVPSSGNTIYF.

The chain links TRBV9 to TRBJ2-7, with TRBD2 matching 9 bases. Germline V gene lookup returns CDR1 SGDLS and CDR2 YYNGEE. The CDR3 extends over 16 amino acids. The junction had 5 bases not matched to a gene; V was cut back by 1 base and J by 0 bases. The CDR3: CASSVSSGGLSYEQYF. The DNA for the CDR3 is TGTGCCAGCAGCGTATCCAGCGGGGGGCTCTCCTACGAGCAGTACTTC.

The chain recombines TRBV30 with TRBJ1-5; D not resolved. The V end was cut by 1 base, the J end by 0 bases, with 13 bases between. Germline-derived CDR1 and CDR2 are GTSNPN and SVGIG (reference sequence). This CDR3 has 16 amino acids. This CDR3 reads CAWSGAGIHSNQPQHF. The CDR3 DNA is TGTGCCTGGAGTGGGGCGGGGATACATAGCAATCAGCCCCAGCATTTT.

V gene TRBV30 combines with J gene TRBJ2-3; 9 bases align to TRBD2. Germline-derived CDR1 and CDR2 are GTSNPN and SVGIG (reference sequence). CDR3 size: 14 residues. Trimming removed 5 bases from V and 2 bases from J; junction bases left unmatched: 5. Here the CDR3 DNA reads TGTGCCTGGGTTAGCGGGGGCCTCACAGATACGCAGTATTTT. Its translation is CAWVSGGLTDTQYF.

The gene calls are TRBV12-3 or TRBV12-4 and TRBJ2-7; TRBD2 is a possible D gene (7 bases). This CDR3 region has 13 residues. Deletions cut 5 bases from V and 6 bases from J, with 14 bases between. This chain's CDR3 is CASSPGGRGEQYF. CDR3 in DNA: TGTGCCAGCAGTCCCGGGGGGCGGGGCGAGCAGTACTTC.

J is TRBJ2-2 and V is TRBV4-3; TRBD1 matches at 7 bases. CDR1 and CDR2 (germline): LGHNA, YSLEER. The junction had 1 base not matched to a gene; V was cut back by 0 bases and J by 6 bases. The CDR3 runs to 14 residues. CDR3 nucleotide sequence: TGCGCCAGCAGCCAAGAGACAGGGCCCGGGGAGCTGTTTTTT. Amino acid sequence: CASSQETGPGELFF.

This clone occurred a few times. V usage is TRBV18 and J usage is TRBJ1-3; D might be TRBD1 (6 bases). Germline CDR1 reads KGHSH; CDR2 reads LQKENI. This CDR3 contains 14 residues. V was shortened by 5 bases and J by 1 base, with 9 bases between the two germline ends. CDR3 amino acids: CASSEGVSGNTIYF. The CDR3 coding sequence is TGTGCCAGCTCAGAGGGGGTGTCTGGAAACACCATATATTTT. The full variable domain, in which reference TRBV18 and TRBJ1-3 provide the parts outside the CDR3, is NAGVMQNPRHLVRRRGQEARLRCSPMKGHSHVYWYRQLPEEGLKFMVYLQKENIIDESGMPKERFSAEFPKEGPSILRIQQVVRGDSAAYFCASSEGVSGNTIYFGEGSWLTVV.

The J gene is TRBJ1-1, the V gene TRBV3-1 (or the pseudogene TRBV3-2); D is unresolved. V was trimmed by 0 bases and J by 4 bases, leaving 12 bases between them. The CDR3 covers 15 residues. Germline V lookup: CDR1 LGHDT, CDR2 YNNKEL (reference sequence). The CDR3 sequence: CASSQEYTMGTEAFF. The CDR3 region has the DNA TGTGCCAGCAGCCAAGAATACACTATGGGCACTGAAGCTTTCTTT.

This chain uses TRBV7-2 with TRBJ2-2, with TRBD2 matching over 8 bases. Germline V gene lookup returns CDR1 SGHTA and CDR2 FQGNSA. The CDR3 contains 16 residues. V gave up 1 base and J gave up 5 bases; unmatched junction bases: 6. CDR3 nucleotides: TGTGCCAGCAGCTTAGGCCAGCGGGGGCTTACCGGGGAGCTGTTTTTT. It translates to CASSLGQRGLTGELFF.

The genes are TRBV5-1 and TRBJ2-7; weak D call: TRBD2 (5 bases). The CDR3 consists of 14 residues. With 0 bases removed from V and 7 bases from J, the gap between germline ends came to 14 bases. The germline CDR1 and CDR2 sequences are SGHRS and YFSETQ. The CDR3 reads CASSLDGVLREQYF. The CDR3 DNA reads as TGCGCCAGCAGCTTGGACGGGGTTCTAAGGGAGCAGTACTTC.